The present entry profiles one T cell receptor (beta chain) with its context. Profiling relied on immunoSEQ multiplex PCR, and the TCRdb table lists in-frame clones only, not all of them. The sample holds fewer than 2,000 clones, around 79% seen once. The CDR3 covers 16 residues. Per the germline V gene, CDR1 is SEHNR and CDR2 is FQNEAQ (reference sequence). Trimming stripped 8 bases from V and 5 bases from J, with 23 bases between. The data stem from a study of control samples from healthy donors and cancer patients. The specimen sequenced was formalin-fixed, paraffin-embedded tissue. This chain joins TRBV7-9 and TRBJ2-3; possibly TRBD1 or TRBD2 for D (5 bases each). The receptor was isolated from a female donor with lung cancer. CDR3: CASVPHGTSFVDTQYF. The CDR3 DNA follows: TGTGCCAGCGTACCGCACGGGACGTCGTTCGTAGATACGCAGTATTTT.